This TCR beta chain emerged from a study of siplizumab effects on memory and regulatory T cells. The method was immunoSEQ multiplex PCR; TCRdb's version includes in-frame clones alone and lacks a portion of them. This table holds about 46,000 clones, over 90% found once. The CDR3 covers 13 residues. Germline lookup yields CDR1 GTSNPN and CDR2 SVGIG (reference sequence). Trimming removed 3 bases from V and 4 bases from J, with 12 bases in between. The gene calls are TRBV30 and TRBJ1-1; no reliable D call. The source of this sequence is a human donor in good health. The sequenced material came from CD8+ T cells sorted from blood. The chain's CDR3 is CAWSRPPVTEAFF. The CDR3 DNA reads TGTGCCTGGAGCCGCCCCCCGGTCACTGAAGCTTTCTTT.